Below, 8 T cell receptor beta chains from the same sample are listed, as sequenced in a study of tumor and adjacent non-tumor tissue in lung cancer (dated by TCRdb to the late 2010s). RNA was isolated from bulk, unsorted tissue, and RNA quality was assessed with a NanoDrop ND-1000 and an Agilent 2100. Distant non-tumor tissue taken more than 3 cm from the tumor edge was used as the normal lung sample. The library was built by means of multiplex PCR. Sequencing was performed on an Illumina HiSeq 2500. TCRbeta libraries were built by three rounds of nested PCR using primers (Table S4), following protocols modified from ARM-PCR. Starting from the raw public reads, TCRdb applied fastp trimming at Q25, assembled clones with MiXCR and retained in-frame beta chains. Rows with one shared CDR3 protein collapse into an entry with the most common genes and DNA. The sample data list approximately 82,000 distinct CDR3 sequences, and less than 85% of these were observed just once. The ten largest clonotypes hold 40% of the sample.

Sequences were obtained from distant non-tumor lung tissue. The receptors derive from a man between 65 and 85 years old with non-small cell lung cancer.

This clonotype has just one count. A much larger clone is a single base away; this may be a read error. The chain joins TRBV12-3 or TRBV12-4 to TRBJ2-2, with TRBD2 identical over 8 bases. The CDR3 is 15 amino acids. CDR3: CASSLSGGGTGGLFF. As DNA, the CDR3 is TGTGCCAGCAGTTTATCCGGGGGGGGCACCGGGGGGCTGTTTTTT.

The rearrangement uses TRBV4-3 and TRBJ2-7, with 8 bases that match TRBD1. Germline V gives CDR1 LGHNA, CDR2 YSLEER. This CDR3 comprises 14 residues. Trimming removed 1 base from V and 5 bases from J; junction bases left unmatched: 4. The CDR3 bases are TGCGCCAGCAGCCAAGGGACAGGGTACAACGAGCAGTACTTC. Its protein product is CASSQGTGYNEQYF.

With regard to this clonotype: A junction end diverges from the germline sequence, so it may reflect a read error. V is TRBV4-3 and J is TRBJ2-1; weak D call: TRBD2 (5 bases). Germline values: CDR1 LGHNA, CDR2 YSLEER. The length of the CDR3 is 16 residues. The CDR3 bases are TGCACCAGCAGCCAAGATCCCGGAGGCCAAAACAATGAGCAGTTCTTC. Its protein product is CTSSQDPGGQNNEQFF.

Note on this clonotype: A read error may explain this, as a much larger clone is one base away. The chain employs TRBV20-1 and TRBJ2-2; 8 nucleotides line up with TRBD2. Trimming removed 4 bases from V and 5 bases from J; junction bases left unmatched: 24. The CDR3 has 20 amino acids. Germline V lookup: CDR1 DFQATT, CDR2 SNEGSKA (reference sequence). CDR3: CSATPGGRLGPGGGTGELFF. CDR3 nucleotide sequence: TGCAGTGCTACCCCCGGCGGGAGGTTGGGACCAGGAGGTGGTACCGGGGAGCTGTTTTTT.

About this clonotype: The junction differs from germline at one of its ends, possibly a read error. The gene calls are TRBV6-6 and TRBJ2-7, with TRBD1 as a possible D gene (6 bases). This CDR3 spans 14 amino acids. The germline V gene encodes CDR1 MNHNY and CDR2 SVGAGI (reference sequence). CDR3 DNA sequence: TGTGCCAGCAATACCGGACAGATGTATTACGGGCAGTACTTC. It translates to CASNTGQMYYGQYF.

This clonotype turned up a few times. V usage is TRBV14 and J usage is TRBJ2-1, with D possibly being TRBD1 or TRBD2 (6 bases each). The germline V gene encodes CDR1 SGHDN and CDR2 FVKESK. The CDR3 is 13 amino acids. CDR3 DNA sequence: TGTGCTAGCGGCCTAGGGGGTAGGAGTGAGCAGTTCTTC. It yields the protein CASGLGGRSEQFF.

By frequency in the sample, this clonotype is medium-sized. V is TRBV6-2 or TRBV6-3 and J is TRBJ2-7; 8 bases map to TRBD2. V was pared by 6 bases and J by 0 bases, with 7 bases of the junction left unmatched. CDR1 and CDR2 from the germline V gene are MNHEY and SVGEGT. The length of the CDR3 is 15 residues. The CDR3, as DNA: TGTGCCAGCAGCCGGGAGGGACTATACTCCTACGAGCAGTACTTC. The encoded protein is CASSREGLYSYEQYF.

The CDR3, as DNA: TGTGCCAGCAGCTTGGACAGTAATTCACCCCTCCACTTT. It yields the protein CASSLDSNSPLHF. This chain joins TRBV5-6 and TRBJ1-6; D gene uncertain. Germline V lookup: CDR1 SGHDT, CDR2 YYEEEE. V lost 0 bases, J lost 6 bases, and 4 bases lay in between. This CDR3 region has 13 residues.